This TCR beta chain comes out of a study of blood T cell repertoires in COVID-19. Source study methods: Reference gene primer amplification gave nucleated cell count estimates. Generated by immunoSEQ multiplex PCR, the TCRdb table keeps only in-frame clones and is missing some. V and J calls and clone size follow that table, whereas D and trimming were derived from the DNA. Here the sample spans 190,000 or so clones, over 75% being singletons. All recovered Cohort 3 donors got two negative PCRs, got clearance, or saw symptom resolution. The sample taken for sequencing was PBMCs or T cells enriched from blood (not recorded which). The receptor was isolated from a middle-aged man who had recovered from COVID-19.

CDR3 region: CASRAVSGGFGEQYF. DNA of the CDR3: TGTGCCAGCAGGGCGGTTAGCGGGGGGTTTGGCGAGCAGTACTTC. This chain uses TRBV2 with TRBJ2-7; TRBD2 matches 10 bases. The V gene's germline CDR1 is SNHLY and CDR2 FYNNEI. CDR3 length: 15 amino acids. V trimming: 6 bases; J trimming: 6 bases; junction bases outside the gene matches: 11. The variable domain in full, with the rest retrieved from reference TRBV2 and TRBJ2-7, is EPEVTQTPSHQVTQMGQEVILRCVPISNHLYFYWYRQILGQKVEFLVSFYNNEISEKSEIFDDQFSVERPDGSNFTLKIRSTKLEDSAMYFCASRAVSGGFGEQYFGPGTRLTVT.